The clone carrying this TCR beta chain has a handful of counts. Its target is unknown. The V end was cut by 0 bases, the J end by 0 bases, with 5 bases between. The germline V gene has CDR1 ENHRY and CDR2 SYGVKD. The CDR3 is 14 residues long. The data stem from a study of cytomegalovirus exposure and HLA in healthy donors. Findings and limits, study-wide: Across HLA loci, a later analysis found differing TCR association rates, with DRB1 most and HLA-C fewest. Reportedly, HLA-A and HLA-B alleles of most subjects were accurately predicted from TCR beta. Rare TCR sequences predominated, though certain public TCRs were found in many donors. In a later analysis, common viral pathogens appeared linked to several of the most significant clusters.

Vbeta (60) and Jbeta (13) primers were used in the PCR. Produced via immunoSEQ multiplex PCR; TCRdb's table is partial and in-frame only. The sample yields 130,000 or so clones, roughly three fifths seen once. The specimen was PBMCs. The TCR was taken from a woman between 35 and 50 years old in good health and CMV-seropositive. This sequence joins TRBV10-3 and TRBJ1-2; D gene unclear. CDR3 sequence reads: CAISESATNYGYTF. The CDR3 nucleotides read TGTGCCATCAGTGAGTCGGCAACTAACTATGGCTACACCTTC.